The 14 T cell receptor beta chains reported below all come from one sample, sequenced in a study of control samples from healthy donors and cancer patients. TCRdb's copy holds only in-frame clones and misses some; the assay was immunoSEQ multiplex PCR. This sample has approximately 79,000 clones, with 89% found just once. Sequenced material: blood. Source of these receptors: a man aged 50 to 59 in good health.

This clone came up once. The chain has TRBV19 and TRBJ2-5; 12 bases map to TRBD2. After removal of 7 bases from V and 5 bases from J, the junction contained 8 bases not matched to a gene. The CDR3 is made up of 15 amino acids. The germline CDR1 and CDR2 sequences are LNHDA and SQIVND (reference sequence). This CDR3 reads CASTVTSGSWETQYF. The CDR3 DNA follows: TGTGCCAGTACCGTGACTAGCGGGAGTTGGGAGACCCAGTACTTC.

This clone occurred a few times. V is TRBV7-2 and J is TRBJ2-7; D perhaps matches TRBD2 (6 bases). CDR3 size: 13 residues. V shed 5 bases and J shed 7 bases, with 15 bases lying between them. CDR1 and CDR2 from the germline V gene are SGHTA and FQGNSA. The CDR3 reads CASSPWGEGEQYF. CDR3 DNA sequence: TGTGCCAGCAGCCCCTGGGGGGAAGGGGAGCAGTACTTC.

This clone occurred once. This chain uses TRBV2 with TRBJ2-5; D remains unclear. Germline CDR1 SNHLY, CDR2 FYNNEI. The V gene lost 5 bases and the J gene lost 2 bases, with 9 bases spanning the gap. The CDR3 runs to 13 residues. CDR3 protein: CASSWAEQETQYF. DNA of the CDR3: TGTGCCAGCAGTTGGGCTGAACAAGAGACCCAGTACTTC.

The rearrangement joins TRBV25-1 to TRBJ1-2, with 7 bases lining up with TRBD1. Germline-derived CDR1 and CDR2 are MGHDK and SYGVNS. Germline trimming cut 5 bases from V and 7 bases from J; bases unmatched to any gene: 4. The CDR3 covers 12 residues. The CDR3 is CASSRRQGGYTF. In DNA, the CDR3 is TGTGCCAGCAGTAGACGACAGGGTGGCTACACCTTC.

This chain's CDR3 is CASSVVDSAGELFF. The CDR3 DNA follows: TGTGCCAGCAGCGTAGTGGACAGTGCCGGGGAGCTGTTTTTT. The chain carries TRBV9 and TRBJ2-2; D is perhaps TRBD1 (6 bases). Trimming took off 0 bases at V and 6 bases at J, with 9 bases between the two ends. The germline V gene encodes CDR1 SGDLS and CDR2 YYNGEE. CDR3 length: 14 amino acids.

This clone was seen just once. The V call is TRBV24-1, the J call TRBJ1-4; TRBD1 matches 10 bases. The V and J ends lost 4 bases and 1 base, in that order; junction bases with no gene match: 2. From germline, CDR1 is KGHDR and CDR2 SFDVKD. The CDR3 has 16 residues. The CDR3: CATSEGQGGTNEKLFF. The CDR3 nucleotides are TGTGCCACCAGTGAAGGACAGGGGGGAACTAATGAAAAACTGTTTTTT.

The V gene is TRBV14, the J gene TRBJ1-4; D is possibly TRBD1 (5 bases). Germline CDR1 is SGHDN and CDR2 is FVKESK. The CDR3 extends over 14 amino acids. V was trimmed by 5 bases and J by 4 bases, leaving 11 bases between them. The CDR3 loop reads CASSSGPINEKLFF. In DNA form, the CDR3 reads TGTGCCAGCAGCTCGGGACCGATTAATGAAAAACTGTTTTTT.

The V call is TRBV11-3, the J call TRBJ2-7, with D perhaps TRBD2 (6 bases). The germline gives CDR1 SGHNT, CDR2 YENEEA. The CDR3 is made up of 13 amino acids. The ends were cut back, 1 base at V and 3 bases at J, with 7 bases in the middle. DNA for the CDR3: TGTGCCAGCAGCTTAGGTAGCGGCTACGAGCAGTACTTC. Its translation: CASSLGSGYEQYF.

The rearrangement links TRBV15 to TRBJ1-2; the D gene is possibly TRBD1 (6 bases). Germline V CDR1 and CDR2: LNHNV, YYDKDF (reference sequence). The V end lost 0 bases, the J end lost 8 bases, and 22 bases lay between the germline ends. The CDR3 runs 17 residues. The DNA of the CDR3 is TGTGCCACCAGCAGAGACGTTTACGGTGGGAGGGGGGTAGGCTACACCTTC. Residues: CATSRDVYGGRGVGYTF.

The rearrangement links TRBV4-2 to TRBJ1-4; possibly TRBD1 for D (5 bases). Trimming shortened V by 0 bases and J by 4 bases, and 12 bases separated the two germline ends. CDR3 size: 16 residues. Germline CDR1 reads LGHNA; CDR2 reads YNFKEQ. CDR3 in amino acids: CASSQDGTLINEKLFF. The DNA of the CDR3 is TGTGCCAGCAGCCAAGATGGGACCCTTATTAATGAAAAACTGTTTTTT.

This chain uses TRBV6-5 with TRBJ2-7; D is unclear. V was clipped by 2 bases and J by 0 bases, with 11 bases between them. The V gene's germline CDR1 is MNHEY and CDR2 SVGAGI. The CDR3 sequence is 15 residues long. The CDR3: CASSYSDSVSYEQYF. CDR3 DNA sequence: TGTGCCAGCAGTTACAGCGACTCAGTCTCCTACGAGCAGTACTTC.

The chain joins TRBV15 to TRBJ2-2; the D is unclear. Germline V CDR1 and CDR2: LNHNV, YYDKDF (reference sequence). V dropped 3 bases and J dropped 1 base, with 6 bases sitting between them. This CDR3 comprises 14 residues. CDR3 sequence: CATSSERNTGELFF. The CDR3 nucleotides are TGTGCCACCAGCAGCGAAAGGAACACCGGGGAGCTGTTTTTT. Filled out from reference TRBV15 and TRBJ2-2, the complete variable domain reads DAMVIQNPRYQVTQFGKPVTLSCSQTLNHNVMYWYQQKSSQAPKLLFHYYDKDFNNEADTPDNFQSRRPNTSFCFLDIRSPGLGDTAMYLCATSSERNTGELFFGEGSRLTVL.

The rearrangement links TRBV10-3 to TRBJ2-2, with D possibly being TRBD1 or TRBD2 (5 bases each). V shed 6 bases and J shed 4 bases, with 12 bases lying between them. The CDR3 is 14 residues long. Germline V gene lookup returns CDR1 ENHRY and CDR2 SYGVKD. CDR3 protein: CAIRVGAPTGELFF. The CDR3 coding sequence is TGTGCCATCAGGGTCGGGGCCCCCACCGGGGAGCTGTTTTTT.

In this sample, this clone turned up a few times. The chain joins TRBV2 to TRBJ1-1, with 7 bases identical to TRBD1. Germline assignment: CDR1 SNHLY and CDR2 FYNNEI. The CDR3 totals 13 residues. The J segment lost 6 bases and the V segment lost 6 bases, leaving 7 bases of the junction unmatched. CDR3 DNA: TGTGCCAGCAGGCCGGGACAGAGCTCTGAAGCTTTCTTT. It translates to CASRPGQSSEAFF.